The next 29 T cell receptor beta chains were all read from a single sample in a study of T cells after yellow fever vaccination. From the 5' RACE reads, TCRdb called clonotypes with MiXCR, one entry per CDR3 protein. This repertoire shows 300,000 to 350,000 distinct CDR3 sequences, roughly 4.3% found once; its top ten account for 20% to 25%. Material: PBMCs, obtained 5 days after the yellow fever booster vaccination. These TCRs come from a man in his late teens or twenties who received the YFV17D yellow fever vaccine.

The gene calls are TRBV18 and TRBJ1-1, with no clear D. This CDR3 has 17 amino acids. From germline, CDR1 is KGHSH and CDR2 LQKENI. Trimming pared 2 bases from V and 3 bases from J, leaving 19 bases between. The CDR3 sequence: CASSPFLSATSDTEAFF. The CDR3 DNA sequence: TGTGCCAGCTCACCATTTCTTTCGGCAACGTCTGACACTGAAGCTTTCTTT.

This clonotype was seen a few times. The gene calls are TRBV18 and TRBJ1-5; perhaps TRBD1 as D (5 bases). Trimming left V 5 bases short and J 4 bases short, with 18 bases between. CDR1 is KGHSH and CDR2 is LQKENI in the germline V gene. CDR3 length: 16 amino acids. The CDR3 loop reads CASSVQTATINQPQHF. CDR3 sequence (DNA): TGTGCCAGCTCAGTTCAGACAGCCACTATTAATCAGCCCCAGCATTTT.

The chain uses TRBV10-1 and TRBJ1-1; TRBD1 is a possible D gene (5 bases). This CDR3 has 14 amino acids. V shed 4 bases and J shed 0 bases, with 9 bases lying between them. CDR1 and CDR2 from the germline V gene are WNHNN and SYGVQD (reference sequence). As DNA, the CDR3 is TGCGCCAGCAGTGTTGGAGGGGTGAACACTGAAGCTTTCTTT. Its translation is CASSVGGVNTEAFF.

This clonotype was observed many times. The junction does not match germline at one end; this may be a read error. This rearrangement joins TRBV5-1 to TRBJ1-1; D is unclear. Germline V gives CDR1 SGHRS, CDR2 YFSETQ. This CDR3 is 13 amino acids long. This chain's CDR3 is CASSLGRDTEAFF. CDR3 nucleotide sequence: TGTGCCAGCAGCCTAGGGAGGGACACTGAAGCTTTCTTT.

This clonotype was seen only a few times. The chain employs TRBV12-3 or TRBV12-4 and TRBJ1-2; D unresolved. V lost 4 bases and J 2 bases, leaving 14 bases between the germline ends. The CDR3 contains 15 residues. CDR3 residues: CASSSTTQGNYGYTF. In DNA, the CDR3 is TGTGCCAGCAGTTCCACGACCCAAGGAAACTATGGCTACACCTTC.

This clonotype was seen a few times. The chain uses TRBV10-3 and TRBJ2-3, with TRBD1 as a possible D gene (5 bases). V lost 0 bases and J lost 3, with 16 bases in between. Per the germline V gene, CDR1 is ENHRY and CDR2 is SYGVKD. The CDR3 consists of 17 residues. The CDR3 here is CAISESLRLAGTDTQYF. The CDR3 nucleotides are TGTGCCATCAGTGAGTCTCTTAGGTTGGCAGGGACAGATACGCAGTATTTT.

J is TRBJ2-7 and V is TRBV7-9, with D possibly matching TRBD1 (6 bases). CDR1 and CDR2 from the germline V gene are SEHNR and FQNEAQ (reference sequence). Deletions cut 7 bases from V and 5 bases from J, with 15 bases between. The CDR3 contains 13 residues. The CDR3 spells CASTLYEGDEQYV. The CDR3 nucleotides read TGTGCCAGCACCCTGTACGAGGGGGACGAGCAGTACGTC.

Many counts were recorded for this clonotype. The CDR3 region is CSVARGTGGTDTQYF. Written as DNA, the CDR3 is TGCAGCGTGGCACGTGGGACAGGGGGAACAGATACGCAGTATTTT. J is TRBJ2-3 and V is TRBV29-1, with 11 bases aligning to TRBD1. CDR3 size: 15 residues. With 6 bases clipped from V and 3 bases from J, the junction kept 8 bases outside the gene matches. The germline V gene has CDR1 SQVTM and CDR2 ANQGSEA.

There are many counts of this clonotype. This chain links TRBV5-6 with TRBJ2-1; weak D call: TRBD1 (6 bases). The V end was cut by 2 bases, the J end by 10 bases, with 10 bases between. Germline V gene lookup returns CDR1 SGHDT and CDR2 YYEEEE. The CDR3 runs to 12 residues. CDR3 nucleotide sequence: TGTGCCAGCAGCTTTGGCACAGGGGAGCAGTTCTTC. It codes for CASSFGTGEQFF.

In this sample, this clonotype turned up many times. The rearrangement uses TRBV5-4 and TRBJ2-7; D might be TRBD1 or TRBD2, each matching 5 bases. Germline CDR1 is SGHNT and CDR2 is YYREEE (reference sequence). This CDR3 is built from 13 residues. Trimming removed 2 bases at V and 6 bases at J, with 12 bases between. CDR3 protein: CASSLEGLGEQYF. In DNA form, the CDR3 reads TGTGCCAGCAGCTTAGAGGGGTTGGGCGAGCAGTACTTC.

In its sample, this clonotype was seen a few times. V gene TRBV7-8 combines with J gene TRBJ1-2; tentative D call: TRBD1 (6 bases). V lost 1 base and J 3 bases, leaving 12 bases between the germline ends. The germline CDR1 and CDR2 sequences are SGHVS and FQNEAQ. This CDR3 has 15 amino acids. The DNA for the CDR3 is TGTGCCAGCAGCTTAGGGGAGGGGGGCTACTATGGCTACACCTTC. It yields the protein CASSLGEGGYYGYTF.

This clonotype was detected only a few times. The rearrangement uses TRBV6-5 and TRBJ2-7, with D perhaps being TRBD1 or TRBD2 (5 bases each). Germline V gene data show CDR1 as MNHEY and CDR2 as SVGAGI. The CDR3 spans 17 residues. The V and J ends lost 5 bases and 7 bases respectively, with 27 bases between them. The CDR3 coding sequence is TGTGCCAGCAGTACCCGAACCAGGGACCAGGAGAGGGATGAGCAGTACTTC. Translated, it gives CASSTRTRDQERDEQYF.

This clonotype was counted ten times or more. CDR3 amino acids: CASSQDLDRVITGELFF. CDR3 bases: TGCGCCAGCAGCCAAGATCTGGACAGGGTAATCACCGGGGAGCTGTTTTTT. The V gene is TRBV4-1, the J gene TRBJ2-2, with 8 bases matching TRBD1. CDR3 length: 17 residues. After removal of 0 bases from V and 4 bases from J, the junction contained 7 bases not matched to a gene. From germline, CDR1 is MGHRA and CDR2 YSYEKL.

The chain has TRBV7-9 and TRBJ2-6; 12 bases match TRBD1. The length of the CDR3 is 19 residues. V shed 4 bases and J 2 bases; nucleotides not matched to a gene: 9. Germline CDR1 reads SEHNR; CDR2 reads FQNEAQ (reference sequence). The DNA of the CDR3 is TGTGCCAGCAGCTACGCACACGGGACAGGGGGCGCTGGGGCCAACGTCCTGACTTTC. Protein: CASSYAHGTGGAGANVLTF.

This clonotype came up a few times. The chain links TRBV5-1 to TRBJ1-1; D uncertain. There are 13 residues in the CDR3. CDR1 and CDR2 (germline): SGHRS, YFSETQ. The V and J ends lost 5 bases and 1 base respectively, with 9 bases between them. The CDR3 protein is CASRVHWNTEAFF. Here the CDR3 DNA reads TGCGCCAGCAGGGTACACTGGAACACTGAAGCTTTCTTT.

This clonotype was seen many times. The chain employs TRBV4-3 and TRBJ2-3, with D unresolved. V lost 0 bases and J 4 bases, leaving 5 bases between the germline ends. The CDR3 spans 13 residues. In germline, CDR1 is LGHNA, CDR2 YSLEER. Here the CDR3 reads CASSQERADTQYF. The DNA of the CDR3 is TGCGCCAGCAGCCAAGAACGGGCAGATACGCAGTATTTT.

This clonotype came up a few times. The chain combines TRBV3-1 with TRBJ2-2, with TRBD2 matching 10 bases. Germline CDR1 LGHDT, CDR2 YNNKEL (reference sequence). CDR3 length: 16 amino acids. Germline trimming cut 2 bases from V and 2 bases from J; bases unmatched to any gene: 2. The CDR3 DNA follows: TGTGCCAGCAGCCAAATACTAGCGGGAAACACCGGGGAGCTGTTTTTT. This gives the protein CASSQILAGNTGELFF.

The sample holds a few counts of this clonotype. The chain carries TRBV20-1 and TRBJ2-2, with D possibly matching TRBD1 (6 bases). Per the germline V gene, CDR1 is DFQATT and CDR2 is SNEGSKA (reference sequence). CDR3 size: 14 residues. V dropped 6 bases and J dropped 6 bases, with 17 bases sitting between them. The CDR3 nucleotides read TGCAGTGCCATCAGGTTTGGGGGCCCCGGGGAGCTGTTTTTT. Translation gives CSAIRFGGPGELFF.

The chain uses TRBV20-1 and TRBJ2-4; D unclear. The CDR3 is 13 residues long. V was trimmed by 0 bases and J by 8 bases, leaving 11 bases between them. Germline V lookup: CDR1 DFQATT, CDR2 SNEGSKA (reference sequence). The chain's CDR3 is CSARDPASDIQYF. In DNA, the CDR3 is TGCAGTGCTAGAGATCCAGCGTCCGACATTCAGTACTTC.

This clonotype was detected only a few times. The rearrangement links TRBV6-2 or TRBV6-3 to TRBJ2-3, with 10 positions matching TRBD1. V dropped 7 bases and J dropped 4; count of bases not matched to a gene: 11. Germline V CDR1 and CDR2: MNHEY, SVGEGT. The CDR3 contains 16 residues. CDR3 nucleotide sequence: TGTGCCAGCACCCGACCGAGACAGGGGGCTGCAGATACGCAGTATTTT. It specifies CASTRPRQGAADTQYF.

The rearrangement links TRBV9 to TRBJ2-1; 7 bases line up with TRBD2. V shed 0 bases, J shed 5 bases, and the junction held 11 bases outside the gene matches. Germline-derived CDR1 and CDR2 are SGDLS and YYNGEE. The CDR3 length is 17 residues. The CDR3 DNA sequence: TGTGCCAGCAGCGTAGGGTCAGGGTTAGCGGGCCACAATGAGCAGTTCTTC. Translating gives CASSVGSGLAGHNEQFF.

This clonotype was counted at least ten times. The rearrangement links TRBV6-1 to TRBJ2-3; tentative D call: TRBD1 (6 bases). Looked up from germline, CDR1 is MNHNS and CDR2 is SASEGT. The CDR3 consists of 13 residues. The V gene lost 1 base and the J gene lost 4 bases, with 6 bases spanning the gap. DNA for the CDR3: TGTGCCAGCAGTGAAGAGGGGGCAGATACGCAGTATTTT. It encodes CASSEEGADTQYF.

This clonotype was counted a few times. In DNA, the CDR3 is TGTGCCCTTTCGACAGGGGCGAAGCCCCAGCATTTT. Its translation: CALSTGAKPQHF. The chain employs TRBV30 and TRBJ1-5; 8 nucleotides line up with TRBD1. CDR1 and CDR2 from the germline V gene are GTSNPN and SVGIG (reference sequence). The CDR3 runs 12 residues. V was clipped by 8 bases and J by 8 bases; unmatched bases: 8.

This clonotype has at least ten counts. This chain connects TRBV10-3 to TRBJ2-7; D unclear. V lost 6 bases to trimming and J lost 7 bases, with 16 bases between them. The length of the CDR3 is 13 residues. Germline V gives CDR1 ENHRY, CDR2 SYGVKD. For the CDR3, the DNA is TGTGCCATCAGGATCCCGGCTCAAGGAGAGCAGTACTTC. This gives the protein CAIRIPAQGEQYF.

This sequence joins TRBV7-6 and TRBJ2-2; D unresolved. The CDR3 is made up of 16 amino acids. Trimming took off 3 bases at V and 0 bases at J, with 11 bases between the two ends. Per germline, CDR1 SGHVS and CDR2 FNYEAQ. CDR3 sequence: CASSLLRNTNTGELFF. For the CDR3, the DNA is TGTGCCAGCAGCTTGCTCAGGAATACGAACACCGGGGAGCTGTTTTTT.

This clonotype appeared many times. The genes are TRBV3-1 and TRBJ2-7, with D unclear. V dropped 5 bases and J dropped 5 bases, with 13 bases sitting between them. Germline V gene sequence: CDR1 LGHDT, CDR2 YNNKEL (reference sequence). The CDR3 is made up of 13 amino acids. CDR3 DNA: TGTGCCAGCAGCTACGGGTCTAAGGACGAGCAGTACTTC. Translation: CASSYGSKDEQYF.

The J gene is TRBJ1-4, the V gene TRBV18; 8 bases are shared with TRBD1. V lost 3 bases, J lost 6 bases, and 0 bases stayed unmatched. Germline assignment: CDR1 KGHSH and CDR2 LQKENI. The CDR3 is 13 residues long. CDR3 DNA: TGTGCCAGCTCACCGGGACAGGATGAAAAACTGTTTTTT. Its translation is CASSPGQDEKLFF.

This clonotype was counted only a few times. This chain uses TRBV4-2 with TRBJ2-1; possible D gene TRBD2, 5 bases. There are 18 residues in the CDR3. Germline lookup yields CDR1 LGHNA and CDR2 YNFKEQ. Trimming cost V 2 bases and J 0 bases, with 17 bases left between them. The CDR3 DNA reads as TGTGCCAGCAGCCAACTCGCCCGTCGGGGTAGCTCCTACAATGAGCAGTTCTTC. Translation: CASSQLARRGSSYNEQFF.

There are a few counts of this clonotype. The chain uses TRBV25-1 and TRBJ2-5; a weak D match, TRBD1 (5 bases). Germline V lookup: CDR1 MGHDK, CDR2 SYGVNS. This CDR3 has 16 residues. V lost 3 bases and J lost 3, with 17 bases in between. Here the CDR3 reads CASSDSGRVVEETQYF. The CDR3 region has the DNA TGTGCCAGCAGTGATTCCGGCAGGGTAGTCGAAGAGACCCAGTACTTC. Full variable domain (rest looked up from reference TRBV25-1 and TRBJ2-5): EADIYQTPRYLVIGTGKKITLECSQTMGHDKMYWYQQDPGMELHLIHYSYGVNSTEKGDLSSESTVSRIRTEHFPLTLESARPSHTSQYLCASSDSGRVVEETQYFGPGTRLLVL.